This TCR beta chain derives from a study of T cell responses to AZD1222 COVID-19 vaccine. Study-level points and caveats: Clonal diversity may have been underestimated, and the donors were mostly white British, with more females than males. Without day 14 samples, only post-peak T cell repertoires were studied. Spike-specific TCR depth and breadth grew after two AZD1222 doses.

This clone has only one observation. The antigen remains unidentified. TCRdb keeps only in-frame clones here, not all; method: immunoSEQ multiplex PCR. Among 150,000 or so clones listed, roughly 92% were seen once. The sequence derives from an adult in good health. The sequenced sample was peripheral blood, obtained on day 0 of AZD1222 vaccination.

The CDR3 nucleotides read TGTGCCAGTAGTTGGACAGGGCTTTATGAGCAGTTCTTC. The encoded protein is CASSWTGLYEQFF. V usage is TRBV19 and J usage is TRBJ2-1, with 8 bases that match TRBD1. The germline CDR1 and CDR2 sequences are LNHDA and SQIVND (reference sequence). After removal of 5 bases from V and 8 bases from J, the junction contained 5 bases not matched to a gene. The CDR3 is 13 residues long.